This TCR beta chain was recorded in a study of blood T cell repertoires in COVID-19. Background on the study: Recovery meant two consecutive negative NP/OP PCR tests, professional clearance, or resolved symptoms. Whether acute or convalescent, the COVID-19 samples came from the United States, Italy and Spain.

Authors' analysis steps: Researchers report that nucleated cell counts were estimated from reference gene primer amplification. Clones were sequenced by immunoSEQ multiplex PCR, and TCRdb holds only the in-frame ones, with some missing. Clonal size and the V and J genes are those of that table, whereas D and trimming came from the DNA. Of around 300,000 clones in the sample, more than 75% were seen once. Which cohort a participant joined came from the clinical history participants gave. A single count supports this clone. With V trimmed by 5 bases and J by 7 bases, 8 bases remained unmatched. This CDR3 comprises 15 residues. Germline V gene data show CDR1 as MNHEY and CDR2 as SVGAGI.

Material: PBMCs or T cells enriched from blood (not recorded which). This receptor was identified in a woman between 55 and 75 years old in a cohort exposed to, infected with or recovered from COVID-19 (not recorded which). The chain uses TRBV6-5 and TRBJ2-3; 11 bases fit TRBD2. The DNA for the CDR3 is TGTGCCAGCAGTCCACTAGCGGGAGAACGAAATACGCAGTATTTT. Translating it yields CASSPLAGERNTQYF.